The clone carrying this T cell receptor (beta chain) showed up just a few times. Its antigen is unidentified. The Oncomine TCR Beta short-read assay was what sequenced the DNA obtained from cultured CD4+ T cells. TCRdb itself ran the PCR reads through MiXCR, one entry per CDR3 protein. The top ten clones hold 3% to 4% of a sample with approximately 27,000 distinct CDR3 sequences, under 40% of them seen once. Time point described: late sampling 161 to 241 days after vaccination in a few convalescent patients. Treatment specified: approximately nine-day PBMC culture with coronavirus spike peptide pools or control peptides (ViraFEST assay). The sample comes from a study of vaccination and CD4 T cells after COVID-19. The overall study: In culture, cells were exposed to overlapping spike peptides from SARS-CoV-2, HCoV-NL63, HCoV-OC43 and HCoV-229E.

Study-wide findings and caveats: Spike mono-reactive clones accounted for 304 of the 307 vaccine-specific clones found in convalescent patients.

This CDR3 contains 14 residues. V was pared by 3 bases and J by 0 bases, with 7 bases between. CDR1 is LNHDA and CDR2 is SQIVND in the germline V gene (reference sequence). This receptor was obtained from a human donor who had recovered from COVID-19. The gene calls are TRBV19 and TRBJ2-3; D is undetermined. Sequenced material: CD4+ T cells from blood, cultured in vitro, taken about 7 months after SARS-CoV-2 vaccination. The DNA for the CDR3 is TGTGCCAGTAGTATCCGGGCTAGCACAGATACGCAGTATTTT. Protein: CASSIRASTDTQYF.